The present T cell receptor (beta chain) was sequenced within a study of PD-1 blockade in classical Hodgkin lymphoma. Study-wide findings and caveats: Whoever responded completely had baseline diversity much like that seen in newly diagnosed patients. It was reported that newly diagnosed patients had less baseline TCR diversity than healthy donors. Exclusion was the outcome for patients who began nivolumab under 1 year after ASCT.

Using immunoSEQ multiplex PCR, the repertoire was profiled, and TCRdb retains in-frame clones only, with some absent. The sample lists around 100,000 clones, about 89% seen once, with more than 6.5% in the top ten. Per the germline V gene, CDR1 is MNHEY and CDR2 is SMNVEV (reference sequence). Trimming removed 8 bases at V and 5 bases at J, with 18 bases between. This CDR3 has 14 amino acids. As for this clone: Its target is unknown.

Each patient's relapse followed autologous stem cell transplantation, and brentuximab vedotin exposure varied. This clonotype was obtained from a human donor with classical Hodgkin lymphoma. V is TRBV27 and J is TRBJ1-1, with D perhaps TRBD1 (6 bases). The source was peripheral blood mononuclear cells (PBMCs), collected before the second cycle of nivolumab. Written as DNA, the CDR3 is TGTGCCAGCGGATTCTCGTTTAGGGGGACTGAAGCTTTCTTT. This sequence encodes CASGFSFRGTEAFF.